The clone carrying this T cell receptor (beta chain) was seen only a few times. This record belongs to a study of early T cells in non-severe SARS-CoV-2 infection. V lost 5 bases and J 3 bases, leaving 13 bases between the germline ends. The CDR3 covers 14 residues. The germline V gene has CDR1 SGHRS and CDR2 YFSETQ. One entry per CDR3 protein, called by TCRdb with MiXCR from the 5' RACE reads. In the table there are under 85,000 distinct CDR3 sequences, under 9.5% of which are singletons. This sequence joins TRBV5-1 and TRBJ2-3; D uncertain. This TCR derives from an adult who was a healthcare worker with PCR-confirmed SARS-CoV-2 infection or an uninfected control (not recorded which). Sequenced sample: whole blood. CDR3 DNA: TGCGCCAGCAGGCTTGGAATTTCGACAGATACGCAGTATTTT. The encoded protein is CASRLGISTDTQYF.